The T cell receptor (beta chain) described here comes from a study of tumor-infiltrating lymphocytes in primary liver carcinoma. Study-wide context: Staging of the tumors gave T1-T3 N0M0, with widths of 4.2 to 10 cm.

Total RNA (approximately 450 ng) served as template for TCR beta cDNA synthesis primed by a constant-region primer. Construction of TCR beta libraries relied on three successive nested multiplex PCR rounds employing slightly modified ARM-PCR. TRBV1-TRBV30 forward primers and a C-beta reverse primer were used in the first two PCR rounds, which each ran for 10 cycles. TCRdb re-analysed the multiplex PCR reads in MiXCR, keeping a single row per CDR3 protein. The table shows about 97,000 distinct CDR3 sequences, with 55% to 80% occurring only once. It was from about 20-30 mg of unsorted bulk tissue that RNA and DNA were co-extracted. The patients presented with primary liver carcinoma, which was managed through surgical resection. This clonotype was found once. Its specificity is not known. At one of its ends the junction is not consistent with the germline gene, which may arise from a read error. Study-level points and caveats: Tumor-adjacent and tumor-blood pairs shared less of their repertoires than tumor region pairs shared.

Germline lookup yields CDR1 SGHAT and CDR2 FQNNGV. The CDR3 totals 15 residues. The TCR sequence derives from a woman aged 55-69 years with primary liver carcinoma and hepatitis B virus infection. This chain joins TRBV11-2 and TRBJ1-1; maybe TRBD1 (6 bases). Sequenced: liver tumor tissue from sampling region 2. Subset denoted: tumor region T2, inferior pole. The CDR3 region is CASSLLVLQGTETFF. In DNA form, the CDR3 reads TGTGCAAGCAGCTTACTGGTCTTACAGGGAACTGAAACTTTCTTT.